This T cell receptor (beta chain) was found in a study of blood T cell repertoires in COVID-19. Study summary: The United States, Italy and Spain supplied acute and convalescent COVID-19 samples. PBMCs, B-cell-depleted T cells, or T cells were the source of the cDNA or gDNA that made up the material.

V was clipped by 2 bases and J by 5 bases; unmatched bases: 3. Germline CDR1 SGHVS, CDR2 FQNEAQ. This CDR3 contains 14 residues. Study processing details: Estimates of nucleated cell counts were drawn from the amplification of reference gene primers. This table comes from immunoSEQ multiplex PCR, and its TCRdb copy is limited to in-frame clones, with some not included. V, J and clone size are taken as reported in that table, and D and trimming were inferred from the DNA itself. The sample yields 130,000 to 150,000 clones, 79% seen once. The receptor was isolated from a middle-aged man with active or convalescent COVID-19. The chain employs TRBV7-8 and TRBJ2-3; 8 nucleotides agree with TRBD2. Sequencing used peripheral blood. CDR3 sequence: CASSLSGSRDTQYF. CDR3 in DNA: TGTGCCAGCAGCTTAAGCGGGAGTAGAGATACGCAGTATTTT.